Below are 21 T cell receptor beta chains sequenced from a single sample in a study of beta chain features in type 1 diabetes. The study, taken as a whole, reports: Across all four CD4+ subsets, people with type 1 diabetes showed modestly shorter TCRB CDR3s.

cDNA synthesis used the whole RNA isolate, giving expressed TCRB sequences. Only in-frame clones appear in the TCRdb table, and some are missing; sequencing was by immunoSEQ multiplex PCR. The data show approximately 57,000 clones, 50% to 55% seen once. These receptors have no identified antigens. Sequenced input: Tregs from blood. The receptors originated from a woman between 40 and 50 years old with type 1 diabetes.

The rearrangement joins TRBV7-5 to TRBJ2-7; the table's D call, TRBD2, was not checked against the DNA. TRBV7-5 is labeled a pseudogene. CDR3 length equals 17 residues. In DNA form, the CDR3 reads TGTGCCAGAAGCTCGACCCAGGGACTAGCGGGGTCCTACGAGCAGTACTTC. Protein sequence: CARSSTQGLAGSYEQYF.

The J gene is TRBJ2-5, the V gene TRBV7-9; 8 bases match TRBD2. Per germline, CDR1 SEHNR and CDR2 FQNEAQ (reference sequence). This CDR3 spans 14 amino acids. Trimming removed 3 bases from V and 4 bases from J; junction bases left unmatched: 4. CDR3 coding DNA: TGTGCCAGCAGCTTTGGGACTAGTAGAGAGACCCAGTACTTC. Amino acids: CASSFGTSRETQYF. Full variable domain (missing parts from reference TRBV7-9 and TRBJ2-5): DTGVSQNPRHKITKRGQNVTFRCDPISEHNRLYWYRQTLGQGPEFLTYFQNEAQLEKSRLLSDRFSAERPKGSFSTLEIQRTEQGDSAMYLCASSFGTSRETQYFGPGTRLLVL.

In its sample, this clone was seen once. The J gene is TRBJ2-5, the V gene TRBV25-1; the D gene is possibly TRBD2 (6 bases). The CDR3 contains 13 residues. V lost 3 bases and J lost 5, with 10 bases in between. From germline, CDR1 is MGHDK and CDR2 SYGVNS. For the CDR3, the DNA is TGTGCCAGCAGTGAGGGGGGTAGGGAGACCCAGTACTTC. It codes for CASSEGGRETQYF.

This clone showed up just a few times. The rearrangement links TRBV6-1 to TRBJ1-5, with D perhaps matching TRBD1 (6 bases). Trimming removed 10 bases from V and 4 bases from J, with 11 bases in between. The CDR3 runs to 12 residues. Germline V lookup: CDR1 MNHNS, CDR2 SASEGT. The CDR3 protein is CAIGQTNQPQHF. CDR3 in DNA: TGTGCCATCGGACAGACGAATCAGCCCCAGCATTTT.

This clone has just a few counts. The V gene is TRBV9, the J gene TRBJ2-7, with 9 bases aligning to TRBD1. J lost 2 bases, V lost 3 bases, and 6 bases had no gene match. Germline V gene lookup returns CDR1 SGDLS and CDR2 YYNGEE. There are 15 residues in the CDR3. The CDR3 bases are TGTGCCAGCAGCGGGCCCAGGGACAGGGCCTACGAGCAGTACTTC. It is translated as CASSGPRDRAYEQYF.

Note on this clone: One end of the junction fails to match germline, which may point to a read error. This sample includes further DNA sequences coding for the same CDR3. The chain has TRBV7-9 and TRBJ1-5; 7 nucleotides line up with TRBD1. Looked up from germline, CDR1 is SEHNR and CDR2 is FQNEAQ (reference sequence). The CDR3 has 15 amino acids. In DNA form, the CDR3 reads TGTGCCAGCAGCTTAGGACAGGGCAGCAATCAGCCTCAGCATTTT. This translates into CASSLGQGSNQPQHF. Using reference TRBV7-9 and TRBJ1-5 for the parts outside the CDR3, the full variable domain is DTGVSQNPRHKITKRGQNVTFRCDPISEHNRLYWYRQTLGQGPEFLTYFQNEAQLEKSRLLSDRFSAERPKGSFSTLEIQRTEQGDSAMYLCASSLGQGSNQPQHFGDGTRLSIL.

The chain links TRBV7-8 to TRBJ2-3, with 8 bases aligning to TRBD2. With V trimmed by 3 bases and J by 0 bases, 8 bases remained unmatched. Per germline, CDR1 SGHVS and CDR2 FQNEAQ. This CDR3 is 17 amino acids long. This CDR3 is CASSLTLSGASTDTQYF. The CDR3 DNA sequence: TGTGCCAGCAGCTTGACGCTTAGCGGGGCTAGCACAGATACGCAGTATTTT.

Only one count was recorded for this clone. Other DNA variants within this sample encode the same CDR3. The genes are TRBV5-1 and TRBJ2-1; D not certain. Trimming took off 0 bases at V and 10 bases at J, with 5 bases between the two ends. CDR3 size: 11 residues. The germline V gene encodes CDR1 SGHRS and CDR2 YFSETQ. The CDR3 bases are TGCGCCAGCAGCTTGGAAGCAGAGCAGTTCTTC. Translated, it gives CASSLEAEQFF.

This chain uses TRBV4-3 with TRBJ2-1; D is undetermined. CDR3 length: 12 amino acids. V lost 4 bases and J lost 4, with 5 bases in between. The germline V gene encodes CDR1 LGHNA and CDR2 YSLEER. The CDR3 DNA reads TGCGCCAGCAGCCCCGGTTACAATGAGCAGTTCTTC. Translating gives CASSPGYNEQFF.

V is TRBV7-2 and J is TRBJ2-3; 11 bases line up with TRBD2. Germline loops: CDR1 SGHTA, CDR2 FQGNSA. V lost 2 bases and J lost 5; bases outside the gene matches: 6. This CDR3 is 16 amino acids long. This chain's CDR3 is CASSLLGLAGGDTQYF. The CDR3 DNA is TGTGCCAGCAGCTTACTCGGGCTAGCGGGAGGAGATACGCAGTATTTT.

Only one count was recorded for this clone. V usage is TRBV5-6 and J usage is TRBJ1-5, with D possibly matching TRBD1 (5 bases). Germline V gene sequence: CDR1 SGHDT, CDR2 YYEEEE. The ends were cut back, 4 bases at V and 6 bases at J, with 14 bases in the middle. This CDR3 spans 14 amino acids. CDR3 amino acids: CASSTLGGGQPQHF. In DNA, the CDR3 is TGTGCCAGCAGCACCCTCGGCGGGGGTCAGCCCCAGCATTTT.

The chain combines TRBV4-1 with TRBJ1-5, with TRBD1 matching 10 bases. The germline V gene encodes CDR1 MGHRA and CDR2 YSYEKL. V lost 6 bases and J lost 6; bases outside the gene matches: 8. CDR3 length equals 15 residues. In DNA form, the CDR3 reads TGCGCCAGCAGGGACAGGGGGGCTTTCGGTCAGCCCCAGCATTTT. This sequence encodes CASRDRGAFGQPQHF.

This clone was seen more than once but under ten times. The CDR3 DNA is TGTGCCAGCAGTTCCTTGGGTGGAGTGAACACTGAAGCTTTCTTT. Residues: CASSSLGGVNTEAFF. This chain joins TRBV28 and TRBJ1-1; no reliable D call. The V and J ends lost 4 bases and 0 bases respectively, with 12 bases between them. The CDR3 sequence is 15 residues long. Germline V lookup: CDR1 MDHEN, CDR2 SYDVKM.

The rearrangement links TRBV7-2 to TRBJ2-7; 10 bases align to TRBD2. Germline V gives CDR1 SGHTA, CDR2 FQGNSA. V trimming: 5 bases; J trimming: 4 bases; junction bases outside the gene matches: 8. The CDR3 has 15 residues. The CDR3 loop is CASSARTSGNYEQYF. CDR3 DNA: TGTGCCAGCAGCGCCCGGACTAGCGGTAATTACGAGCAGTACTTC.

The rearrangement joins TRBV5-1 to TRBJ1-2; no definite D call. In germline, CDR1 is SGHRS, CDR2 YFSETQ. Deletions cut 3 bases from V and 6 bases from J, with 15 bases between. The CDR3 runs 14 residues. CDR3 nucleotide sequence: TGCGCCAGCAGCTCAAACAGAGAACCTCATGGCTACACCTTC. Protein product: CASSSNREPHGYTF.

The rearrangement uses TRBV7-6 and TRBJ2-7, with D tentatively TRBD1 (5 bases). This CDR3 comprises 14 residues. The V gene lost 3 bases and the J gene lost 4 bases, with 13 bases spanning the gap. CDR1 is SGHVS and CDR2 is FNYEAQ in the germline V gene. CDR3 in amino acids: CASSLFREGYEQYF. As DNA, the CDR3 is TGTGCCAGCAGCTTGTTCAGGGAAGGGTACGAGCAGTACTTC.

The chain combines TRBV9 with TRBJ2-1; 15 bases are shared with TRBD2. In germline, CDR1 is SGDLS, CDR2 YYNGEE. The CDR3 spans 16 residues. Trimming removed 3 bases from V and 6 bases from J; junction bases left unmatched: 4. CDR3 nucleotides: TGTGCCAGCAGCGGGACTAGCGGGGGGGCAGGCAATGAGCAGTTCTTC. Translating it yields CASSGTSGGAGNEQFF.

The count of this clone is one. CDR3: CASSVRAGAGRQETQYF. DNA for the CDR3: TGTGCCAGCAGCGTTCGGGCGGGGGCAGGGCGACAAGAGACCCAGTACTTC. The chain employs TRBV9 and TRBJ2-5; D might be TRBD2 (7 bases). Germline-derived CDR1 and CDR2 are SGDLS and YYNGEE. V lost 2 bases and J 2 bases, leaving 19 bases between the germline ends. The CDR3 has 17 residues.

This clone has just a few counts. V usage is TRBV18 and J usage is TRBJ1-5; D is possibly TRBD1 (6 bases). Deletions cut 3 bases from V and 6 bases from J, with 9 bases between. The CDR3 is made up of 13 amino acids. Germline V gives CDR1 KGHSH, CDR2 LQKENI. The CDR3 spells CASSPQGSQPQHF. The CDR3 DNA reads TGTGCCAGCTCACCGCAGGGGTCTCAGCCCCAGCATTTT.

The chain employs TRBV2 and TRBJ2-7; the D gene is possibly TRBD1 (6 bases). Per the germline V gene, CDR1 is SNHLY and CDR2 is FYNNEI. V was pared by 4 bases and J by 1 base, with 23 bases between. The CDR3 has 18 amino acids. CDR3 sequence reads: CASSVARGPITPSYEQYF. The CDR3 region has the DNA TGTGCCAGCAGTGTGGCCAGGGGCCCTATAACCCCATCCTACGAGCAGTACTTC.

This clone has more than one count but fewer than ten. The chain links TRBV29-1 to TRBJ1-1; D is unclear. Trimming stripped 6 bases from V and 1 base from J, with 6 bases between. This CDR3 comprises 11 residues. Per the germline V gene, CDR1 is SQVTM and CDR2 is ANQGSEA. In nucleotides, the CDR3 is TGCAGCGTGGGCAAGAACACTGAAGCTTTCTTT. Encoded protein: CSVGKNTEAFF.